This TCR beta chain was profiled in a study of blood T cell repertoires in COVID-19. Whole-study context: COVID-19 samples from acute and convalescent phases originated in the United States, Italy and Spain. Sample material is recorded as cDNA or gDNA derived from T cells, B-cell-depleted T cells, or PBMCs.

Under the authors' procedure: Amplification of reference gene primers was used by the study to estimate nucleated cell counts. Some clones are missing from TCRdb's copy, which holds only in-frame ones; the method was immunoSEQ multiplex PCR. The V and J calls and clone size are taken from that table; D and trimming were inferred from the DNA. The sample shows over 95,000 clones, 75% to 90% of them seen only once. Germline lookup yields CDR1 SGDLS and CDR2 YYNGEE. V lost 2 bases and J lost 2; bases outside the gene matches: 7. This CDR3 region has 15 residues. The sequence came from a human donor with acute or convalescent COVID-19. The donor label of this sample is uncertain. Source material: peripheral blood. The chain recombines TRBV9 with TRBJ2-7, with TRBD2 matching over 7 bases. The CDR3 loop reads CASSVGGGKTYEQYF. The CDR3 DNA reads as TGTGCCAGCAGCGTCGGGGGAGGGAAGACCTACGAGCAGTACTTC.